The 10 T cell receptor beta chains below all came from one sample that was sequenced in a study of CD8 T cells in Susac syndrome. Reverse transcription of roughly 0.5 to 1 ug RNA used random hexamers. TCRdb processed the immunoSEQ multiplex PCR reads anew with MiXCR; each CDR3 protein has one entry. This sample has roughly 200,000 distinct CDR3 sequences, with 95% found just once. The source material was CD4+ T cells from PBMCs. These receptor sequences come from a human donor in good health.

V and J are TRBV28 and TRBJ2-7; D possibly corresponds to TRBD2 (5 bases). Trimming cost V 6 bases and J 7 bases, with 22 bases left between them. The CDR3 runs 15 residues. Per the germline V gene, CDR1 is MDHEN and CDR2 is SYDVKM. The CDR3 nucleotides read TGTGCCAGCAGACGGGTTAGAGGGAGTGGGCGGGAGCAGTACGTC. Amino acids: CASRRVRGSGREQYV.

The chain employs TRBV3-1 and TRBJ1-5, with D uncertain. V was shortened by 5 bases and J by 4 bases, with 12 bases between the two germline ends. There are 14 residues in the CDR3. The V gene's germline CDR1 is LGHDT and CDR2 YNNKEL (reference sequence). The DNA for the CDR3 is TGTGCCAGCAGCTCCGCAGAGCTAAATCAGCCCCAGCATTTT. It is translated as CASSSAELNQPQHF.

J is TRBJ2-2 and V is TRBV27, with no clear D. Trimming removed 6 bases from V and 5 bases from J, with 10 bases in between. Per the germline V gene, CDR1 is MNHEY and CDR2 is SMNVEV (reference sequence). CDR3 length: 13 residues. In DNA form, the CDR3 reads TGTGCCAGCAGCAAATCCCATACCGGGGAGCTGTTTTTT. Translating gives CASSKSHTGELFF.

V gene TRBV24-1 combines with J gene TRBJ2-1; 9 positions match TRBD2. The CDR3 covers 17 residues. CDR1 and CDR2 from the germline V gene are KGHDR and SFDVKD. V lost 4 bases, J lost 3 bases, and 9 bases stayed unmatched. CDR3 nucleotide sequence: TGTGCCACCAGTGACTCCCAACTAGCGGGTTTCTACAATGAGCAGTTCTTC. It encodes CATSDSQLAGFYNEQFF.

The chain combines TRBV23-1 with TRBJ2-7; D ambiguous. TRBV23-1 qualifies as an ORF whose function is uncertain. V dropped 0 bases and J dropped 4 bases, with 7 bases sitting between them. The CDR3 runs to 13 residues. CDR3 nucleotide sequence: TGCGCCAGCAGTCAATCGAAACGATACGAGCAGTACTTC. Residues: CASSQSKRYEQYF.

The chain recombines TRBV14 with TRBJ1-5; tentatively, D is TRBD1 (5 bases). V gave up 1 base and J gave up 2 bases, with 9 bases separating them. The germline gives CDR1 SGHDN, CDR2 FVKESK. This CDR3 contains 15 residues. CDR3 region: CASSQGTGRNQPQHF. CDR3 DNA: TGTGCCAGCAGCCAAGGCACAGGACGCAATCAGCCCCAGCATTTT.

The chain links TRBV5-1 to TRBJ2-4; 9 bases fit TRBD2. Unmatched junction bases numbered 8, after V lost 2 bases and J lost 8 bases. Germline CDR1 is SGHRS and CDR2 is YFSETQ. The CDR3 has 15 residues. CDR3 in DNA: TGCGCCAGCAGCTTAGCGGGAGGATTAGTAGACATTCAGTACTTC. Its protein product is CASSLAGGLVDIQYF.

Written as DNA, the CDR3 is TGCAGCACTTTACCCCCGAGGGGAGAGACCCAGTACTTC. This translates into CSTLPPRGETQYF. V gene TRBV29-1 combines with J gene TRBJ2-5, with D possibly called TRBD1 or TRBD2 (5 bases each). CDR1 SQVTM and CDR2 ANQGSEA come from the germline V gene. The V gene lost 8 bases and the J gene lost 4 bases, with 17 bases spanning the gap. CDR3 length: 13 residues.

V gene TRBV11-2 combines with J gene TRBJ2-3; 8 nucleotides line up with TRBD1. The CDR3 length is 16 residues. J lost 4 bases, V lost 3 bases, and 9 bases had no gene match. Per germline, CDR1 SGHAT and CDR2 FQNNGV. CDR3 in DNA: TGTGCCAGCAGCTTTGACAGGGGCGCAGGTCCAGATACGCAGTATTTT. Amino acid sequence: CASSFDRGAGPDTQYF.

This clonotype was detected only once. The rearrangement uses TRBV3-1 and TRBJ2-1; D is uncertain. Trimming took 0 bases from V and 9 from J, leaving 9 bases between them. Germline V lookup: CDR1 LGHDT, CDR2 YNNKEL (reference sequence). The CDR3 length is 13 residues. This CDR3 reads CASSQDPRREQFF. CDR3 coding DNA: TGTGCCAGCAGCCAAGATCCCAGGCGTGAGCAGTTCTTC.